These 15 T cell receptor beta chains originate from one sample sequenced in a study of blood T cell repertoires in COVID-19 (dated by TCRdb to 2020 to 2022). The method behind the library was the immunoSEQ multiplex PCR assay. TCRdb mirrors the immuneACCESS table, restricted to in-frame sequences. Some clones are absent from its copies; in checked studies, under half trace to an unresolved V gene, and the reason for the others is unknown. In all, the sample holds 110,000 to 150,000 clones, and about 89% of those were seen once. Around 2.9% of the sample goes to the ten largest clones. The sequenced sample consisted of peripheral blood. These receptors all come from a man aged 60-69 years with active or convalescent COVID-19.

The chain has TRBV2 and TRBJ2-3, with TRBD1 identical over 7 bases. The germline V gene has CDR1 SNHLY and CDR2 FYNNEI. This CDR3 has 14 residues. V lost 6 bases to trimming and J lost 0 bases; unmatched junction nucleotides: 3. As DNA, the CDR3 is TGTGCCAGCAGCCGGACAGGCAGCACAGATACGCAGTATTTT. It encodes CASSRTGSTDTQYF.

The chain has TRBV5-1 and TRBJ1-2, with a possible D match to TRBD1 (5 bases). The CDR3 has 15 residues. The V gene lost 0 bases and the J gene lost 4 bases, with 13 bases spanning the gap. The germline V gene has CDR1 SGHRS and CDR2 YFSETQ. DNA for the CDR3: TGCGCCAGCAGCTTGGGGGGGAGTAGCGGCTATGGCTACACCTTC. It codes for CASSLGGSSGYGYTF.

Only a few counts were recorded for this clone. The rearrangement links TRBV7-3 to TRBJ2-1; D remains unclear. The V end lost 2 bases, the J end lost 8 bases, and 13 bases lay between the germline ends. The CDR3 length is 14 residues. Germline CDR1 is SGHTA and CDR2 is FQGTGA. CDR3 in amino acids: CASSLGPGSDEQFF. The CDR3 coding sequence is TGTGCCAGCAGCTTAGGGCCTGGGTCGGATGAGCAGTTCTTC.

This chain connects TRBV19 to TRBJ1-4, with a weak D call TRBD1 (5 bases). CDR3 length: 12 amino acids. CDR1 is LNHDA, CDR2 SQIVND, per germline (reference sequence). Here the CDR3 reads CARGREGEKLFF. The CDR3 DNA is TGTGCTAGGGGCAGGGAGGGAGAAAAACTGTTTTTT.

The CDR3 DNA sequence: TGTGCCAGCAGCCTGCGACTAGCGGGAACGGATACGCAGTATTTT. Translated: CASSLRLAGTDTQYF. The chain has TRBV7-8 and TRBJ2-3, with TRBD2 matching over 11 bases. The ends lost 5 bases at V and 6 bases at J; junction bases unmatched: 7. Germline assignment: CDR1 SGHVS and CDR2 FQNEAQ. CDR3 length: 15 residues.

The CDR3 nucleotides are TGCAGCGTTTCTAGACAGGGAGAAGAACTGTTTTTT. Its translation is CSVSRQGEELFF. The rearrangement uses TRBV29-1 and TRBJ1-4; TRBD1 agrees at 7 bases. This CDR3 region has 12 residues. Germline V gives CDR1 SQVTM, CDR2 ANQGSEA. V lost 5 bases, J lost 12 bases, and 9 bases stayed unmatched.

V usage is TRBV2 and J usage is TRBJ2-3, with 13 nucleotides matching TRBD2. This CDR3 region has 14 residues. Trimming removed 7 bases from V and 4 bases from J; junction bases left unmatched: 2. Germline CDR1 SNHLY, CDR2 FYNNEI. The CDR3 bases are TGTGCCAGCAAGACTAGCGGGGGGTCAGATACGCAGTATTTT. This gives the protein CASKTSGGSDTQYF.

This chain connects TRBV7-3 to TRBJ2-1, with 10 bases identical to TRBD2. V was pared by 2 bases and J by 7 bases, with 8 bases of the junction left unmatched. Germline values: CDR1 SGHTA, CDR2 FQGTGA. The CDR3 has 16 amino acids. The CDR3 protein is CASSLQRLAGVNEQFF. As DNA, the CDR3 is TGTGCCAGCAGCTTACAAAGGCTAGCGGGGGTTAATGAGCAGTTCTTC. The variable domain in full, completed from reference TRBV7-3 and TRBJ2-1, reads GAGVSQTPSNKVTEKGKYVELRCDPISGHTALYWYRQSLGQGPEFLIYFQGTGAADDSGLPNDRFFAVRPEGSVSTLKIQRTERGDSAVYLCASSLQRLAGVNEQFFGPGTRLTVL.

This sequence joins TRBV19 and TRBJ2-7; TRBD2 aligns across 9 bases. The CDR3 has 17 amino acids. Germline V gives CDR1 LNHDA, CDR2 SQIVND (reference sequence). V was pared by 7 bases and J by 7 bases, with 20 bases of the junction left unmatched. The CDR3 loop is CASNTGVAGAPIYEQYF. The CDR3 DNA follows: TGTGCCAGTAATACAGGGGTAGCGGGGGCCCCAATATATGAGCAGTACTTC.

The CDR3 region is CASSEPNRQVNTEAFF. The CDR3 nucleotides read TGTGCCAGCAGCGAACCCAACCGACAGGTGAACACTGAAGCTTTCTTT. The rearrangement uses TRBV2 and TRBJ1-1, with D possibly being TRBD1 (6 bases). From germline, CDR1 is SNHLY and CDR2 FYNNEI. This CDR3 spans 16 amino acids. V dropped 6 bases and J dropped 0 bases, with 17 bases sitting between them.

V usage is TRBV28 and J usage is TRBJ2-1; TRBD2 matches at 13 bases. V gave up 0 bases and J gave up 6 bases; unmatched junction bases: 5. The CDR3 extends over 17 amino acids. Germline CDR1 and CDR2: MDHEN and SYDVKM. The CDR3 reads CASSLWGLAGKGNEQFF. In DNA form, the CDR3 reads TGTGCCAGCAGTTTATGGGGACTAGCGGGGAAAGGCAATGAGCAGTTCTTC.

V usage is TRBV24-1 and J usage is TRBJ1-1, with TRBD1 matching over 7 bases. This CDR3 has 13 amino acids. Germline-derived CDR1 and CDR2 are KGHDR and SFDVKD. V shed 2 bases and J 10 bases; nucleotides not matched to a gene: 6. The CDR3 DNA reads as TGTGCCACCAGTGATTCGACAGGGAAAAGAGCTTTCTTT. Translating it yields CATSDSTGKRAFF.

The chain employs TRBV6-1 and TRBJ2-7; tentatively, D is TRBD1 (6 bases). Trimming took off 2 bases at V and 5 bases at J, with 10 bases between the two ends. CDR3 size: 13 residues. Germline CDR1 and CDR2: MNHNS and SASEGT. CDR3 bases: TGTGCCAGCAGTGAATACGCAGGGGACGAGCAGTACTTC. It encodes CASSEYAGDEQYF.

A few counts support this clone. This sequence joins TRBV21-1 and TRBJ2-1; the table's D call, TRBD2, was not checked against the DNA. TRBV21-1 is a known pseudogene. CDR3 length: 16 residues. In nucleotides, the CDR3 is TGTGCCAGCAGCCGAAAGAGGTGCCTCCGCCTGGATGAGCAGTTCTTC. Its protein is CASSRKRCLRLDEQFF.

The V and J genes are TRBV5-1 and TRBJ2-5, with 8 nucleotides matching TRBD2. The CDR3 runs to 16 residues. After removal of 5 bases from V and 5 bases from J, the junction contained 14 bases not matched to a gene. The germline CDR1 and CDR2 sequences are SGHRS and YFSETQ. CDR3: CASSVWTSSRAETQYF. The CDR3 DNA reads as TGCGCCAGCAGTGTCTGGACTAGCTCAAGAGCGGAGACCCAGTACTTC. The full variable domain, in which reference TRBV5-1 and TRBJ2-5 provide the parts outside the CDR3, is KAGVTQTPRYLIKTRGQQVTLSCSPISGHRSVSWYQQTPGQGLQFLFEYFSETQRNKGNFPGRFSGRQFSNSRSEMNVSTLELGDSALYLCASSVWTSSRAETQYFGPGTRLLVL.